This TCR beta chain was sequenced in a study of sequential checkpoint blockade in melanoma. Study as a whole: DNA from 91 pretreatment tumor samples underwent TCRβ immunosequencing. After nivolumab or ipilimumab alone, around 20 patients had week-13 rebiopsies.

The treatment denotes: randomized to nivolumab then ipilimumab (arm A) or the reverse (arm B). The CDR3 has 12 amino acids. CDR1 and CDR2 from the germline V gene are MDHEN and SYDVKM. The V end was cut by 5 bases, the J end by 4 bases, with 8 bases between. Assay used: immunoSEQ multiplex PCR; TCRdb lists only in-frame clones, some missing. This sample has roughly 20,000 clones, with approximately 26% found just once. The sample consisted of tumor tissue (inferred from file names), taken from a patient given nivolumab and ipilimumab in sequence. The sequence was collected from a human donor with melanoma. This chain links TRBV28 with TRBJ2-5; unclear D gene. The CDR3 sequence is CASSGPIETQYF. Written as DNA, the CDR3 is TGTGCCAGCAGTGGACCTATAGAGACCCAGTACTTC.